The entry below describes one T cell receptor (beta chain). The entry originates in a study of blood T cell repertoires in COVID-19. The CDR3 has 15 amino acids. The germline CDR1 and CDR2 sequences are MNHNS and SASEGT. V was cut by 6 bases and J by 3 bases, with 17 bases left in between. Using immunoSEQ multiplex PCR, the repertoire was profiled, and TCRdb retains in-frame clones only, with some absent. The sample lists fewer than 150,000 clones, more than 80% seen once, with approximately 6.1% in the top ten. Material for sequencing was peripheral blood. The V gene is TRBV6-1, the J gene TRBJ2-5; D is possibly TRBD2 (5 bases). This receptor was obtained from a human donor in a cohort sampled during active COVID-19. The DNA of the CDR3 is TGTGCCAGCAGCTCCCCTGGTCGGGGTAAAGAGACCCAGTACTTC. It is translated as CASSSPGRGKETQYF.